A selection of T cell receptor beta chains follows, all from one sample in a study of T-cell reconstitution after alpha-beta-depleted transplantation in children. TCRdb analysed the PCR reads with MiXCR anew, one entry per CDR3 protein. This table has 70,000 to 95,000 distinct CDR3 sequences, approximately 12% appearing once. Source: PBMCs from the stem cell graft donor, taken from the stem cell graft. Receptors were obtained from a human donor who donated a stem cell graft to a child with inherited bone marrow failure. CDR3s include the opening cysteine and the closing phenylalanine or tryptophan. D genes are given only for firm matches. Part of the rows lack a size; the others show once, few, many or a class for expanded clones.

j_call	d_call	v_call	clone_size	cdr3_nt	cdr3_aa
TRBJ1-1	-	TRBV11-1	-	TGTGCCAGCAGCTTTTTCCAGGGCGTTTTGAACACTGAAGCTTTCTTT	CASSFFQGVLNTEAFF
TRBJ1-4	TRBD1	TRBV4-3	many	TGCGCCAGCAGCCACCAAATCGGGACAGGGAGGGAAAAACTGTTTTTT	CASSHQIGTGREKLFF
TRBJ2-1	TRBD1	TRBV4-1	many	TGCGCCAGCAGCTCGGACAGGAACTATTACAATGAGCAGTTCTTC	CASSSDRNYYNEQFF
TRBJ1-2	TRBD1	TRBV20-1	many	TGCAGTGCTAGAATCCGGACAGGGTATGGCTACACCTTC	CSARIRTGYGYTF
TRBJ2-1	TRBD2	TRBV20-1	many	TGCAGTGCTAGAAGGGCGGGAGTTGGTGAGCAGTTCTTC	CSARRAGVGEQFF
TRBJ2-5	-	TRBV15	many	TGTGCCACCAGCAGAGAAGGTGGCACCCCATTGGAGACCCAGTACTTC	CATSREGGTPLETQYF
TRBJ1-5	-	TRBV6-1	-	TGTGCCAACAGCCCGGACGGTAGCAATCAGCCCCAGCATTTT	CANSPDGSNQPQHF
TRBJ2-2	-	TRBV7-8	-	TGTGCCAGCAGCTTTCCCGCCTCAGCCGGGGAGCTGTTTTTT	CASSFPASAGELFF
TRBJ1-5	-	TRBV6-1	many	TGTGCCAGCAGTGCTGGGACGGCGGTTAGCAATCAGCCCCAGCATTTT	CASSAGTAVSNQPQHF
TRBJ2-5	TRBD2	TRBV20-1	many	TGCAGTGCTACCCCCCCCTCCGGGACTAGTGGGGAGACCCAGTACTTC	CSATPPSGTSGETQYF
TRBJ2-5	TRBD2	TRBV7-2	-	TGTGCCAGCAGCTTATGGGGGTTCAGACTAGCGGGAGAAGAGACCCAGTACTTC	CASSLWGFRLAGEETQYF
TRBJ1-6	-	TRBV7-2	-	TGTGCCAGCACCCCTCGCCGTAATTCACCCCTCCACTTT	CASTPRRNSPLHF
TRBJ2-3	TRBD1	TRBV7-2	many	TGTGCCAGCAGTTTCGACAGGGGGAGAGATACGCAGTATTTT	CASSFDRGRDTQYF
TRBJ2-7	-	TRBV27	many	TGTGCCAGCAGTTTGAACCCCCTTGGAGAGCAGTACTTC	CASSLNPLGEQYF
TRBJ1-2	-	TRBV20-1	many	TGCAGTGCTAGTCCGACAAACTCTTCAGGGGCCTATGGCTACACCTTC	CSASPTNSSGAYGYTF
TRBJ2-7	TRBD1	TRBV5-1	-	TGCGCCAGCAGCGATCCGGGACAGGGTTACGAGCAGTACTTC	CASSDPGQGYEQYF
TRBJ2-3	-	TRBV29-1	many	TGCAGCGTTGAAAAGACAGATACGCAGTATTTT	CSVEKTDTQYF
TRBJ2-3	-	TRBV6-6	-	TGTGCCAGCAGTTACTCACCCCGAAGGCTTGACACAGATACGCAGTATTTT	CASSYSPRRLDTDTQYF
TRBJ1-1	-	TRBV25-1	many	TGTGCCAGCAGGAGGAACACTGAAGCTTTCTTT	CASRRNTEAFF
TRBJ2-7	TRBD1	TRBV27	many	TGTGCCAGCAGTCACAGGGGTATCACCTACGAGCAGTACTTC	CASSHRGITYEQYF
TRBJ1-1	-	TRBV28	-	TGTGCCAGCAGCCAACAGAACACTGAAGCTTTCTTT	CASSQQNTEAFF
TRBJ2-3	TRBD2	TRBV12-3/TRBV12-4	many	TGTGCCAGCAGTTTCGGACTAGCGGGGGATACGCAGTATTTT	CASSFGLAGDTQYF
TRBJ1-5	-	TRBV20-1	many	TGCAGTGCTGGCCCCGGAGCGGGATTCGATCAGCCCCAGCATTTT	CSAGPGAGFDQPQHF
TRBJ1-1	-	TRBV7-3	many	TGTGCCAGCAGCTTACAAGCAGGGGTGAACACTGAAGCTTTCTTT	CASSLQAGVNTEAFF
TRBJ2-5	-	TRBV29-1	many	TGCAGCGCTGGGACGCAAGAGACCCAGTACTTC	CSAGTQETQYF
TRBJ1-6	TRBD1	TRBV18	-	TGTGCCAGCTCACCCTTTGGGACAGATAATTCACCCCTCCACTTT	CASSPFGTDNSPLHF
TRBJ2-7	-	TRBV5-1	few	TGCGCCAGCAGCTTGGACGCTAGAGGATCCGAGCAGTACTTC	CASSLDARGSEQYF
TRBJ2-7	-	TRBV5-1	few	TGCGCCAGCAGCCCCGGGACGATGAGCTCCTACGAGCAGTACTTC	CASSPGTMSSYEQYF
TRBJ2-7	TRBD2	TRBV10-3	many	TGTGCCATCAGTGAAGGTGCTAGCGGGAAATACGAGCAGTACTTC	CAISEGASGKYEQYF
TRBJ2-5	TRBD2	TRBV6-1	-	TGTGCCAGCAGCTGGACTAGCCAAGAGACCCAGTACTTC	CASSWTSQETQYF
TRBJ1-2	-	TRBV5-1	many	TGCGCCAGCAGCACCTCGACAGGCCTCTATGGCTACACCTTC	CASSTSTGLYGYTF
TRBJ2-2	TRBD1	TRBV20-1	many	TGCAGTGCTAGGAGACAGGGGGTCGACACCGGGGAGCTGTTTTTT	CSARRQGVDTGELFF
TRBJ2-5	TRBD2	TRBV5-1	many	TGCGCCAGCAGCTTGGAAGGGACTAGTGGAGAGACCCAGTACTTC	CASSLEGTSGETQYF
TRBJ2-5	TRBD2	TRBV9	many	TGTGCCAGCAGCGTAACTCCGGGAGGGCCCCAAGAGACCCAGTACTTC	CASSVTPGGPQETQYF
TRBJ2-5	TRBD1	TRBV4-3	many	TGCGCCAGCAGCCAAGAAGCACAGGGGGGTCGGGAGACCCAGTACTTC	CASSQEAQGGRETQYF
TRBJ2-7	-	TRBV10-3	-	TGTGCCATCAGGAGTGACAGAGCTGACTACGAGCAGTACTTC	CAIRSDRADYEQYF
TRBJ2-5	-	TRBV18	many	TGTGCCAGCTCACCGACAGATATCCAAGAGACCCAGTACTTC	CASSPTDIQETQYF
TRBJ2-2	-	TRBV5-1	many	TGCGCCAGCAGCTACGATAGCCTGAACACCGGGGAGCTGTTTTTT	CASSYDSLNTGELFF
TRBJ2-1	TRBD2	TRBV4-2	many	TGTGCCAGCAGCCAAGCGGGAGGGCCTACAAGTGAGCAGTTCTTC	CASSQAGGPTSEQFF
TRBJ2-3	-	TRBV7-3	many	TGTGCCAGCAGTTCCGGGACTTCTACAGATACGCAGTATTTT	CASSSGTSTDTQYF
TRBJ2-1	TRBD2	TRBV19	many	TGTGCCAGTAGTATAGATCAGCCTACTAGCGAGGGAGAGGAGTACGATGAGCAGTTCTTC	CASSIDQPTSEGEEYDEQFF
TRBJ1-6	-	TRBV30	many	TGTGCCTGGGGCCCCCGACCCCAGTCACCCCTCCACTTT	CAWGPRPQSPLHF
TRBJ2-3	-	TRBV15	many	TGTGCCACCAGCCGGAGGAGGGCAGATACGCAGTATTTT	CATSRRRADTQYF
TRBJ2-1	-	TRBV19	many	TGTGCCAGTAGTATCCTACCCCTAGGGGTTGAGCAGTTCTTC	CASSILPLGVEQFF
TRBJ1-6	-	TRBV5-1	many	TGCGCCAGCAGCTTGGCCCAAAAGGGTACTTCACCCCTCCACTTT	CASSLAQKGTSPLHF
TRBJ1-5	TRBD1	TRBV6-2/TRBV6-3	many	TGTGCCAGCAGTTACTCCAGGGGGCAGTTAACCTTGCCCCAGCATTTT	CASSYSRGQLTLPQHF
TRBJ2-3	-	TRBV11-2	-	TGTGCCAGCAGCTTATCCGGGCTGGCGGGTATTAGCACAGATATGCAGTATTTT	CASSLSGLAGISTDMQYF
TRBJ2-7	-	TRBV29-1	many	TGCAGCGTTGAAGGAGTGGCAGGAGGCGAGCAGTACTTC	CSVEGVAGGEQYF
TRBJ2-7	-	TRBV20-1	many	TGCAGTGCTAGATACAGGAAATCCTACGAGCAGTACTTC	CSARYRKSYEQYF
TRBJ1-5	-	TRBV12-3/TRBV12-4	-	TGTGCCAGCAGGGAAGGGCTTAGCAATCAGCCCCAGCATTTT	CASREGLSNQPQHF
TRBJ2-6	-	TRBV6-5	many	TGTGCCAGCAGTTACTCAGTTACCAACGTCCTGACTTTC	CASSYSVTNVLTF
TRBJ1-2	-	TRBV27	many	TGTGCCAGCAGTTTTGTGAGGAACTATGGCTACACCTTC	CASSFVRNYGYTF
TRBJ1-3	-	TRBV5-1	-	TGCGCCAGCAGCGAGGTATCTGGAAACACCATATATTTT	CASSEVSGNTIYF
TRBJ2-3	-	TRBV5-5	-	TGTGCCAGCGGCCCCCAGGGGATGACAGATACGCAGTATTTT	CASGPQGMTDTQYF
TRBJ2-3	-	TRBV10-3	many	TGTGCCATCAGTGAGTCCGGGGGAGATACGCAGTATTTT	CAISESGGDTQYF
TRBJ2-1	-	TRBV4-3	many	TGCGCCAGCAGCCTAGGAGGTTTTGGCGTTTCCTACAATGAGCAGTTCTTC	CASSLGGFGVSYNEQFF